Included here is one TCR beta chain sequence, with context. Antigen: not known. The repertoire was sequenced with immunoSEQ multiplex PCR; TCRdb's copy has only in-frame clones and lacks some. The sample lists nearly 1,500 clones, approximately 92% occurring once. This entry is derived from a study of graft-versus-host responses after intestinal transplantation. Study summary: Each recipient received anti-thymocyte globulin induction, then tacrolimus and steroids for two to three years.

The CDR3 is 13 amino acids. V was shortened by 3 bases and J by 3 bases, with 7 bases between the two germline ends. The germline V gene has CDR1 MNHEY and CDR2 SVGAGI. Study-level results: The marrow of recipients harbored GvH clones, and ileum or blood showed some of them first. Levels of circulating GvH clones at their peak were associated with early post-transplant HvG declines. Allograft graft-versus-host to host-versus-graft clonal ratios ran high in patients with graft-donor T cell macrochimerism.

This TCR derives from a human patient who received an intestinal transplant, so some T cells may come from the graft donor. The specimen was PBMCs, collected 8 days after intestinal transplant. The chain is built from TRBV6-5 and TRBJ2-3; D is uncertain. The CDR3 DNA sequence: TGTGCCAGCAGTTATTCGTTGACAGATACGCAGTATTTT. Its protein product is CASSYSLTDTQYF.